This T cell receptor beta chain was captured in a study of blood T cell repertoires in COVID-19. Study as a whole: Nucleic acid was either cDNA or gDNA, and it came from T cells, B-cell-depleted T cells, or PBMCs.

This clone was seen a handful of times. The germline gives CDR1 LNHDA, CDR2 SQIVND (reference sequence). This CDR3 comprises 14 residues. Losses at the gene ends were 6 bases for V and 5 bases for J; bases not matched to a gene: 7. The authors' processing: Reference gene primer amplification in the assay estimated nucleated cell counts. Profiled with immunoSEQ multiplex PCR; TCRdb holds only in-frame clones, not every one. The D gene and trimming were derived from the DNA, and the V and J assignments and clone size from that table. The sample includes 9,500 to 11,000 clones, roughly nine tenths of them seen just once.

The V call is TRBV19, the J call TRBJ1-2, with 9 bases identical to TRBD1. The receptor was isolated from a human donor in a cohort sampled during active COVID-19. Sample: peripheral blood. CDR3 sequence: CASSPQGQGYGYTF. The DNA for the CDR3 is TGTGCCAGTAGCCCCCAGGGACAGGGATATGGCTACACCTTC. The complete variable domain, with remaining parts taken from reference TRBV19 and TRBJ1-2, reads DGGITQSPKYLFRKEGQNVTLSCEQNLNHDAMYWYRQDPGQGLRLIYYSQIVNDFQKGDIAEGYSVSREKKESFPLTVTSAQKNPTAFYLCASSPQGQGYGYTFGSGTRLTVV.